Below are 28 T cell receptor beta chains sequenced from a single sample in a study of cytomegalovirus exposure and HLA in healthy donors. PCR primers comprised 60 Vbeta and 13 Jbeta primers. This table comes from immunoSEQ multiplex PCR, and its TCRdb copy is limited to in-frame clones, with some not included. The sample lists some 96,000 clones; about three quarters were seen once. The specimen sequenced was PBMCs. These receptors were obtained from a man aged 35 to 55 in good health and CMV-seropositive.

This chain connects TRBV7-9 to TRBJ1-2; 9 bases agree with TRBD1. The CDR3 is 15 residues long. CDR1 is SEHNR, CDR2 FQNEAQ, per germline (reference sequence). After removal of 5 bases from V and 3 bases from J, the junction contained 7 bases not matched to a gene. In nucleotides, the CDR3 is TGTGCCAGCAGCCCTCCGGGACAGGGATACTATGGCTACACCTTC. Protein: CASSPPGQGYYGYTF.

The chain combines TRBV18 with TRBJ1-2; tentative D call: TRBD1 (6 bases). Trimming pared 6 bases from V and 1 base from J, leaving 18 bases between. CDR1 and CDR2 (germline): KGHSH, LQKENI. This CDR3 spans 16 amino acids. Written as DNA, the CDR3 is TGTGCCAGCTCCCACAGGACAGAAGGACTTAACTATGGCTACACCTTC. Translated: CASSHRTEGLNYGYTF.

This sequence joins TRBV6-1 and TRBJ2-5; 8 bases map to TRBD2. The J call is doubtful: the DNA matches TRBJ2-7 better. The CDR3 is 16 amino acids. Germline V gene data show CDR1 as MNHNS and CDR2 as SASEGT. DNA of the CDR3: TGTGCCAGCAGTGGCAAGGCGGGGGGTGTAGGCTACGAGCAGTACTTC. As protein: CASSGKAGGVGYEQYF.

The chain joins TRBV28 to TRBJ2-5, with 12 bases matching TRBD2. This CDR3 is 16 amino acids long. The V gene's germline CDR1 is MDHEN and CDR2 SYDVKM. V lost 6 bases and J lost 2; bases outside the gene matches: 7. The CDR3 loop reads CASRLTLAGGQETQYF. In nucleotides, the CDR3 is TGTGCCAGCAGACTTACACTAGCGGGAGGACAAGAGACCCAGTACTTC. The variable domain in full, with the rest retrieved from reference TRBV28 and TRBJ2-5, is DVKVTQSSRYLVKRTGEKVFLECVQDMDHENMFWYRQDPGLGLRLIYFSYDVKMKEKGDIPEGYSVSREKKERFSLILESASTNQTSMYLCASRLTLAGGQETQYFGPGTRLLVL.

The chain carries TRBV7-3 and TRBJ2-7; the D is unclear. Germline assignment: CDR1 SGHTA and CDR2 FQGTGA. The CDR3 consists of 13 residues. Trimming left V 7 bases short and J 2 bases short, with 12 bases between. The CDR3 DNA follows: TGTGCCAGCATACGTGGTCCTACCTACGAGCAGTACTTC. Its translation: CASIRGPTYEQYF.

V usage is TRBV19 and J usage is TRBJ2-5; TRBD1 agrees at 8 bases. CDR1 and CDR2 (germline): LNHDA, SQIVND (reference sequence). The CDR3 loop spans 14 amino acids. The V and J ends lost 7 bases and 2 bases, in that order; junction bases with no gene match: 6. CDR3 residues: CASKRTGTQETQYF. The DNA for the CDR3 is TGTGCCAGTAAAAGGACAGGGACACAAGAGACCCAGTACTTC.

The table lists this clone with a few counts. The CDR3 bases are TGCGCCAGCAGTCAGGACAGTAACTATGGCTACACCTTC. Protein: CASSQDSNYGYTF. This rearrangement joins TRBV10-2 to TRBJ1-2; D may be TRBD1 (6 bases). The CDR3 totals 13 residues. V lost 5 bases to trimming and J lost 1 base, with 8 bases between them. Germline V gives CDR1 WSHSY, CDR2 SAAADI.

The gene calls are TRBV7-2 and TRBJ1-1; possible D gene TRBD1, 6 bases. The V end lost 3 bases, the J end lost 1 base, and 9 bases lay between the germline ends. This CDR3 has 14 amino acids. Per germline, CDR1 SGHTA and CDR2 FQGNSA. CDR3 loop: CASSLKDRNTEAFF. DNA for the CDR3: TGTGCCAGCAGCTTGAAGGACAGGAACACTGAAGCTTTCTTT. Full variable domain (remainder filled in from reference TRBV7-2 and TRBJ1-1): GAGVSQSPSNKVTEKGKDVELRCDPISGHTALYWYRQSLGQGLEFLIYFQGNSAPDKSGLPSDRFSAERTGGSVSTLTIQRTQQEDSAVYLCASSLKDRNTEAFFGQGTRLTVV.

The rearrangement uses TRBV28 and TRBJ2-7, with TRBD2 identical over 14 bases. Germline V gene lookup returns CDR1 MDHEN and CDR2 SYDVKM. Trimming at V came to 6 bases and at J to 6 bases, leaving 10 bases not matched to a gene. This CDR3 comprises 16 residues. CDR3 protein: CASSRGLAGERSEQYF. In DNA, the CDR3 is TGTGCCAGCAGCAGGGGACTAGCGGGAGAAAGAAGCGAGCAGTACTTC.

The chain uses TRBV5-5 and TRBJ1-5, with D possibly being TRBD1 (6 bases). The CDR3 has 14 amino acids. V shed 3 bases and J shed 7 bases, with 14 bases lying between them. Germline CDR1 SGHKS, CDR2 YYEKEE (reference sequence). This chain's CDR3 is CASSSYREGQPQHF. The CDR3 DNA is TGTGCCAGCAGCTCATACAGGGAAGGCCAGCCCCAGCATTTT.

The CDR3 DNA follows: TGTGCCAGCAGTAAGACAGCACCTGCTTCCTATGGCTACACCTTC. The encoded protein is CASSKTAPASYGYTF. The V call is TRBV27, the J call TRBJ1-2, with a weak D call TRBD1 (5 bases). The ends were cut back, 5 bases at V and 4 bases at J, with 17 bases in the middle. Germline lookup yields CDR1 MNHEY and CDR2 SMNVEV (reference sequence). The CDR3 is made up of 15 amino acids.

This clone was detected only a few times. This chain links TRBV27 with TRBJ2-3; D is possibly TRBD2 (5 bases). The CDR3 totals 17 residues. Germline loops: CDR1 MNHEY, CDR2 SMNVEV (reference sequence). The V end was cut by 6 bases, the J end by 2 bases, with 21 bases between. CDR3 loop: CASSPTRGKRTTDTQYF. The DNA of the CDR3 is TGTGCCAGCAGCCCGACTCGGGGTAAAAGGACCACAGATACGCAGTATTTT.

The CDR3 is CASTPGDFGETQYF. CDR3 DNA sequence: TGTGCCAGCACTCCCGGGGACTTCGGGGAGACCCAGTACTTC. The chain employs TRBV28 and TRBJ2-5; maybe TRBD2 (6 bases). Germline V gene data show CDR1 as MDHEN and CDR2 as SYDVKM. The CDR3 runs 14 residues. V was pared by 7 bases and J by 5 bases, with 17 bases between.

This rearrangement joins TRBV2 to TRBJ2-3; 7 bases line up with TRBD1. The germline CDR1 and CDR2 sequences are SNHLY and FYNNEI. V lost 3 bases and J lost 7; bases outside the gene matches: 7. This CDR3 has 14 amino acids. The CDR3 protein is CASSEAQDRNTQYF. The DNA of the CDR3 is TGTGCCAGCAGTGAGGCACAGGACAGGAATACGCAGTATTTT.

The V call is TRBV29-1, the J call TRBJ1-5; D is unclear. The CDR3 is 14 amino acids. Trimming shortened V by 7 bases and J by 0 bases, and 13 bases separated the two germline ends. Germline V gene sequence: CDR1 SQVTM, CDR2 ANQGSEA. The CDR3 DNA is TGCAGCGCCTTGACTTTATATAGCAATCAGCCCCAGCATTTT. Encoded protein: CSALTLYSNQPQHF. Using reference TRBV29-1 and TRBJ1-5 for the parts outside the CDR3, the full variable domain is SAVISQKPSRDICQRGTSLTIQCQVDSQVTMMFWYRQQPGQSLTLIATANQGSEATYESGFVIDKFPISRPNLTFSTLTVSNMSPEDSSIYLCSALTLYSNQPQHFGDGTRLSIL.

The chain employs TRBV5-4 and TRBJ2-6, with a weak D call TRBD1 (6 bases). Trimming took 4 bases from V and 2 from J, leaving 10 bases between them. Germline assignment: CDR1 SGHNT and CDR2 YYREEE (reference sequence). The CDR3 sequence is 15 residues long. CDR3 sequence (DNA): TGTGCCAGCAGCATAACAGGGACTGGGGCCAACGTCCTGACTTTC. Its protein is CASSITGTGANVLTF.

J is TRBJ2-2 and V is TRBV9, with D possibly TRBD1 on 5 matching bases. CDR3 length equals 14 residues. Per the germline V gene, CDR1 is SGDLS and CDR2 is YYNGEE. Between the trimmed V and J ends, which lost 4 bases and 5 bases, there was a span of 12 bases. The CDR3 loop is CASSPGPFTGELFF. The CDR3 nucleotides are TGTGCCAGCAGCCCAGGGCCTTTTACCGGGGAGCTGTTTTTT.

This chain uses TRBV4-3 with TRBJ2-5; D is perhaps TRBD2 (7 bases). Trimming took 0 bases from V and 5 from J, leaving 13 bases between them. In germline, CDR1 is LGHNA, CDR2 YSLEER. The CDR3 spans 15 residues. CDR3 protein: CASSQDWGGRETQYF. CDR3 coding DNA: TGCGCCAGCAGCCAAGATTGGGGGGGCAGGGAGACCCAGTACTTC.

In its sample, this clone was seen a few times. The DNA for the CDR3 is TGTGCCAGCAGCTTAGCCGGGGGGAACACTGAAGCTTTCTTT. Its protein is CASSLAGGNTEAFF. The chain carries TRBV11-2 and TRBJ1-1; TRBD1 might be the D (5 bases). Germline assignment: CDR1 SGHAT and CDR2 FQNNGV. The length of the CDR3 is 14 residues. Trimming cost V 1 base and J 1 base, with 7 bases left between them. The variable domain in full, completed from reference TRBV11-2 and TRBJ1-1, reads EAGVAQSPRYKIIEKRQSVAFWCNPISGHATLYWYQQILGQGPKLLIQFQNNGVVDDSQLPKDRFSAERLKGVDSTLKIQPAKLEDSAVYLCASSLAGGNTEAFFGQGTRLTVV.

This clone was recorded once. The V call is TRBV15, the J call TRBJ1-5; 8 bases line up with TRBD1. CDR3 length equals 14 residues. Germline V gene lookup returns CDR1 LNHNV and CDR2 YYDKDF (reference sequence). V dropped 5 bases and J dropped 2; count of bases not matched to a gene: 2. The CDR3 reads CATSLDRGNQPQHF. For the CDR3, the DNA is TGTGCCACCAGCCTGGACAGGGGCAATCAGCCCCAGCATTTT.

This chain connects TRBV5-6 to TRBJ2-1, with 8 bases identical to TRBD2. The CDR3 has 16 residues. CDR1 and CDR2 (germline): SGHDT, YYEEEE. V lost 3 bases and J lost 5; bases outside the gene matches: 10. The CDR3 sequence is CASSSPTSVWDNEQFF. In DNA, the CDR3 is TGTGCCAGCAGCTCCCCGACTAGCGTCTGGGACAATGAGCAGTTCTTC.

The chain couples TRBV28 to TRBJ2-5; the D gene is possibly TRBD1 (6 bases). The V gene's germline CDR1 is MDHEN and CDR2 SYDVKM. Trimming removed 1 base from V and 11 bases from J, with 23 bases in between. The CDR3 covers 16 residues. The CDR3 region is CASSLSLGGGRGEQYF. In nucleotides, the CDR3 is TGTGCCAGCAGTTTATCTCTCGGTGGAGGCAGGGGAGAGCAGTACTTC.

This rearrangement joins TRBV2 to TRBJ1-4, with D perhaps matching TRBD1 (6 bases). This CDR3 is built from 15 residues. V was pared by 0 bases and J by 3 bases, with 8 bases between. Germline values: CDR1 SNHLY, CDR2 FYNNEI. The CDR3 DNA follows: TGTGCCAGCAGTGAAGCGCAGGGGTCTAATGAAAAACTGTTTTTT. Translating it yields CASSEAQGSNEKLFF.

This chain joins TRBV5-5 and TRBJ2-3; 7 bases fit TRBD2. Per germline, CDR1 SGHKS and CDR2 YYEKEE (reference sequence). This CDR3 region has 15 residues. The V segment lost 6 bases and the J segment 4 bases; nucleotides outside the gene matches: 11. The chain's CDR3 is CASTQNAAGADTQYF. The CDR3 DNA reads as TGTGCCAGCACCCAAAATGCGGCGGGGGCAGATACGCAGTATTTT.

CDR3 amino acids: CASSLDPGQGVTDTQYF. As DNA, the CDR3 is TGTGCCAGCAGCTTAGATCCCGGGCAGGGTGTAACAGATACGCAGTATTTT. V usage is TRBV11-3 and J usage is TRBJ2-3, with D tentatively TRBD1 (5 bases). V was trimmed by 0 bases and J by 3 bases, leaving 16 bases between them. The V gene's germline CDR1 is SGHNT and CDR2 YENEEA. The length of the CDR3 is 17 residues.

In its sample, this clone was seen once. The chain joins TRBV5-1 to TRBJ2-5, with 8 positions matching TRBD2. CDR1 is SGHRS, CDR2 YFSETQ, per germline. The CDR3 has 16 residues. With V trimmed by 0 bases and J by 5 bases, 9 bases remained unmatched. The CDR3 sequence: CASSLDAGRAGETQYF. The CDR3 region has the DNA TGCGCCAGCAGCTTGGACGCCGGGAGGGCGGGGGAGACCCAGTACTTC.

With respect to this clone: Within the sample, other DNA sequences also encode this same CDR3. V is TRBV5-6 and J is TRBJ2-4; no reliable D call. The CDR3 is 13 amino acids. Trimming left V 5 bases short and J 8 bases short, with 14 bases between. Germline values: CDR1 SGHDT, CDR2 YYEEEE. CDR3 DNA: TGTGCCAGCAGAGGAGTCCCCGTCGACATTCAGTACTTC. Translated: CASRGVPVDIQYF.

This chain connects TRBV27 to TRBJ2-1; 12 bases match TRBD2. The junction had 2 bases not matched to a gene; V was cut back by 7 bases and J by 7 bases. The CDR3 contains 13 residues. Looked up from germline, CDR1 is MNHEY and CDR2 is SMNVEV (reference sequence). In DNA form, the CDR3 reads TGTGCCAGCAAGACTAGCGGGGGAAATGAGCAGTTCTTC. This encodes CASKTSGGNEQFF.